This T cell receptor (beta chain) was profiled in a study of blood T cell repertoires in COVID-19. Overall study: Samples representing acute and convalescent COVID-19 were sourced from the United States, Italy and Spain.

This clone was recorded only once. V shed 4 bases, J shed 8 bases, and the junction held 9 bases outside the gene matches. Looked up from germline, CDR1 is MDHEN and CDR2 is SYDVKM. This CDR3 spans 15 amino acids. The authors' processing: Counts of nucleated cells, estimated from reference gene primer amplification, were obtained. The repertoire was sequenced with immunoSEQ multiplex PCR; TCRdb's copy has only in-frame clones and lacks some. V, J and clone size were drawn from that table, and D and trimming were deduced from the DNA. The sample includes 350,000 to 450,000 clones, about 88% of them seen just once. Study members were between about 18 and 100 years old and lived in around 24 US regions. Within 2 weeks before study entry, exposed participants met a COVID-19 case.

The receptor's source is a woman under 30 who had been exposed to COVID-19. The chain recombines TRBV28 with TRBJ1-4; TRBD1 aligns across 8 bases. Sequencing was performed on PBMCs or T cells enriched from blood (not recorded which). CDR3 DNA: TGTGCCAGCAGTTATCAGGACAGGGTAATAGAAAAACTGTTTTTT. Translating gives CASSYQDRVIEKLFF.